This T cell receptor (beta chain) was found in a study of regulatory T cells in long-lasting Graves disease. Relying on iRepertoire HTBI primers and Arm-PCR of CDR3 regions, the team built TCR beta libraries. MiXCR, applied by TCRdb to the multiplex PCR reads, yields one record per CDR3 protein. The sample has approximately 400,000 distinct CDR3 sequences; 14% to 15% are singletons. Time point reported: newly diagnosed GD, antithyroid drugs for less than 3 months. Construction of the TCR library relied on RNA isolated from PBMCs. By American Thyroid Association guidelines, Graves' disease was diagnosed in the cohort. These data also formed part of another study, on T cells in Graves' hyperthyroidism and ophthalmopathy.

Sequenced material: peripheral blood mononuclear cells (PBMCs), taken at new diagnosis, from a patient treated with antithyroid drugs. This clonotype was obtained from a woman in her twenties or thirties with Graves disease.

The CDR3 spells CATSDYAGRDTEAFF. For the CDR3, the DNA is TGTGCCACCAGTGATTATGCAGGTAGGGACACTGAAGCTTTCTTT. This rearrangement joins TRBV24-1 to TRBJ1-1; unclear D gene. Per germline, CDR1 KGHDR and CDR2 SFDVKD. Trimming removed 2 bases from V and 3 bases from J, with 12 bases in between. The CDR3 is 15 amino acids.